The 2 T cell receptor beta chains presented below share a single source sample, sequenced in a study of control samples from healthy donors and cancer patients. Clones were sequenced by immunoSEQ multiplex PCR, and TCRdb holds only the in-frame ones, with some missing. Among approximately 120,000 clones listed, around 88% were seen once. Sequenced material: blood. Receptors originate from a woman aged 45 to 65 in good health.

This clone was detected only once. The chain joins TRBV3-1 (or the pseudogene TRBV3-2) to TRBJ2-7, with D tentatively TRBD2 (6 bases). Germline CDR1 LGHDT, CDR2 YNNKEL (reference sequence). This CDR3 has 14 residues. V was trimmed by 6 bases and J by 1 base, leaving 13 bases between them. CDR3 coding DNA: TGTGCCAGCAGGTGGGCGGGGCTTTCCTACGAGCAGTACGTC. Amino acids: CASRWAGLSYEQYV.

This chain joins TRBV4-3 and TRBJ2-3; D is perhaps TRBD1 (5 bases). CDR3 length equals 16 residues. V was trimmed by 0 bases and J by 0 bases, leaving 10 bases between them. Per the germline V gene, CDR1 is LGHNA and CDR2 is YSLEER. CDR3 coding DNA: TGCGCCAGCAGCCAAGATCAGGGCATTAGCACAGATACGCAGTATTTT. Amino acid sequence: CASSQDQGISTDTQYF.